This T cell receptor beta chain was sequenced in a study of cytomegalovirus exposure and HLA in healthy donors. To note about this clone: A read error may produce the germline difference seen at one junction end.

This CDR3 region has 10 residues. Germline CDR1 reads SEHNR; CDR2 reads FQNEAQ (reference sequence). The PCR made use of 60 Vbeta and 13 Jbeta primers. Assay used: immunoSEQ multiplex PCR; TCRdb lists only in-frame clones, some missing. The table records roughly 100,000 clones, 78% of them present only once. The TCR sequence derives from a woman between 35 and 50 years old in good health and CMV-seronegative. The sequenced sample was PBMCs. The chain carries TRBV7-9 and TRBJ2-7, with a possible D match to TRBD2 (5 bases). The CDR3 is CSSSGHEQYF. Here the CDR3 DNA reads TGTTCCAGCAGCGGCCACGAGCAGTACTTC.